This T cell receptor (beta chain) is from a study of blood T cells in healthy people across ages. Study results and caveats: Changes in expanded clonotypes were possibly confounded, as the CMV status of donors was unknown. Estimated diversity, derived from one million T cells, was regarded as an underestimate.

Combining a sample-barcoded 5' primer with a J-beta primer mix, a second PCR ran for about 7 to 11 cycles. MiXCR, applied by TCRdb to the 5' RACE reads, yields one record per CDR3 protein. This repertoire shows some 890,000 distinct CDR3 sequences, around 29% found once; its top ten account for roughly 10%. With respect to this clonotype: Antigen specificity is unknown.

Germline V gene sequence: CDR1 SGHTA, CDR2 FQGNSA. V was pared by 1 base and J by 3 bases, with 9 bases between. The CDR3 sequence is 14 residues long. These same data were also listed under a study on T cells of mothers and their children.

The gene calls are TRBV7-2 and TRBJ2-5, with D uncertain. The TCR originated in a woman between 40 and 55 years old in good health. Specimen: blood. The CDR3 loop reads CTSSLEVRKETQYF. The CDR3 coding sequence is TGTACCAGCAGCTTAGAGGTCCGGAAAGAGACCCAGTACTTC.